This TCR beta chain was obtained from a study of cytomegalovirus exposure and HLA in healthy donors. Findings and caveats of the study: In vitro assays verified that three CMV-associated chains recognized CMV antigens specifically. The study labeled more than 150 TCR beta chains cytomegalovirus-associated. Later genetic work tied a missense DCLRE1C variant to beta-chain V and J trimming. For most TCR beta V segments, an earlier analysis put the productive rate at about 90% or about 30% of the time.

CDR3 length: 15 amino acids. CDR1 is MNHNS, CDR2 SASEGT, per germline. Losses at the gene ends were 4 bases for V and 6 bases for J; bases not matched to a gene: 8. This clone was counted a single time. The antigen is unknown. 13 Jbeta primers and 60 Vbeta primers were used for the PCR. Profiling relied on immunoSEQ multiplex PCR, and the TCRdb table lists in-frame clones only, not all of them. The repertoire holds about 160,000 clones, with roughly 80% as singletons. Sequenced material: PBMCs. The V call is TRBV6-1, the J call TRBJ1-5; 8 nucleotides line up with TRBD1. The source is a female donor in good health and CMV-seronegative. CDR3 bases: TGTGCCAGCAGTGGGCAGGGGGCGCTCGGTCAGCCCCAGCATTTT. It translates to CASSGQGALGQPQHF.